This paragraph reports one TCR beta chain. The record originates from a study of blood T cell repertoires in COVID-19. Clones were sequenced by immunoSEQ multiplex PCR, and TCRdb holds only the in-frame ones, with some missing. Of about 410,000 clones listed, about 91% are singletons. CDR1 and CDR2 from the germline V gene are SGHRS and YFSETQ. The germline V and J ends were trimmed by 8 bases and 0 bases, with 14 bases remaining between them. The CDR3 spans 14 residues. This chain connects TRBV5-1 to TRBJ1-1; possibly TRBD1 for D (5 bases). Specimen: peripheral blood. The receptor comes from a woman aged 40 to 50 with COVID-19, enrolled during active disease. As DNA, the CDR3 is TGCGCCAGTAAAACAGGTGCTATGAACACTGAAGCTTTCTTT. Its translation is CASKTGAMNTEAFF.